This T cell receptor beta chain emerged from a study of blood T cell repertoires in COVID-19. This clone was seen once. Produced via immunoSEQ multiplex PCR; TCRdb's table is partial and in-frame only. Here the sample spans 200,000 or so clones, roughly nine tenths being singletons. The CDR3 loop spans 17 amino acids. CDR1 and CDR2 from the germline V gene are SGHDT and YYEEEE. V lost 2 bases and J 4 bases, leaving 22 bases between the germline ends. The sample taken for sequencing was peripheral blood. The receptor was isolated from a man aged 55 to 70 with COVID-19, enrolled during active disease. The V call is TRBV5-6, the J call TRBJ2-7; no reliable D call. DNA for the CDR3: TGTGCCAGCAGCTTACTTTCTGGTGTAGTCTCGGAGTACGAGCAGTACTTC. Encoded protein: CASSLLSGVVSEYEQYF. The full variable domain, with the rest looked up from reference TRBV5-6 and TRBJ2-7, is DAGVTQSPTHLIKTRGQQVTLRCSPKSGHDTVSWYQQALGQGPQFIFQYYEEEERQRGNFPDRFSGHQFPNYSSELNVNALLLGDSALYLCASSLLSGVVSEYEQYFGPGTRLTVT.